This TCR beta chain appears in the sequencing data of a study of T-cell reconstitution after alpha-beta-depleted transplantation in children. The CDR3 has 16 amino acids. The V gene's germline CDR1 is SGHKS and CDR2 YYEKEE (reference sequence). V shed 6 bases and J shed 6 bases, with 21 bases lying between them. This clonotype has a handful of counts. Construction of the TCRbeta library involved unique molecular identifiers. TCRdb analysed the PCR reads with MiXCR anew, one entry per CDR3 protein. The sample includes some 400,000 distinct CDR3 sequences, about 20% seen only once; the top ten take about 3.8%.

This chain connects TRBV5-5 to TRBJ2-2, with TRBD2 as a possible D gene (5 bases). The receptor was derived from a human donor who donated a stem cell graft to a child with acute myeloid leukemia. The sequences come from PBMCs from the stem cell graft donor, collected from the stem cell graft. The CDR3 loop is CASMAVGEFKSGELFF. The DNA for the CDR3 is TGTGCCAGCATGGCGGTTGGGGAGTTTAAGTCCGGGGAGCTGTTTTTT. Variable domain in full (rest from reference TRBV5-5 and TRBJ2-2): DAGVTQSPTHLIKTRGQQVTLRCSPISGHKSVSWYQQVLGQGPQFIFQYYEKEERGRGNFPDRFSARQFPNYSSELNVNALLLGDSALYLCASMAVGEFKSGELFFGEGSRLTVL.